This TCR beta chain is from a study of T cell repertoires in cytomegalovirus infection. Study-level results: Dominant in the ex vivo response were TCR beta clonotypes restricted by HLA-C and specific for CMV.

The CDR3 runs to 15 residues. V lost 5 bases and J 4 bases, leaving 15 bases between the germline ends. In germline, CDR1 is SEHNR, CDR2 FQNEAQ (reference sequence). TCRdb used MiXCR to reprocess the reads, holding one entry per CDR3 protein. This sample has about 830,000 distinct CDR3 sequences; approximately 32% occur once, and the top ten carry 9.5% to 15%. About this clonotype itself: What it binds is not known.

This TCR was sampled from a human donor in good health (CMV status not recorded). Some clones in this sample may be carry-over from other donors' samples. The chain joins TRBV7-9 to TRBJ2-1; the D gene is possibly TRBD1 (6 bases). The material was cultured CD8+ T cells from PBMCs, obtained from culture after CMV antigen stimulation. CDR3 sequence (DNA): TGTGCCAGCAGCCCTAGTGGGGGACAATACAATGAGCAGTTCTTC. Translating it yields CASSPSGGQYNEQFF.